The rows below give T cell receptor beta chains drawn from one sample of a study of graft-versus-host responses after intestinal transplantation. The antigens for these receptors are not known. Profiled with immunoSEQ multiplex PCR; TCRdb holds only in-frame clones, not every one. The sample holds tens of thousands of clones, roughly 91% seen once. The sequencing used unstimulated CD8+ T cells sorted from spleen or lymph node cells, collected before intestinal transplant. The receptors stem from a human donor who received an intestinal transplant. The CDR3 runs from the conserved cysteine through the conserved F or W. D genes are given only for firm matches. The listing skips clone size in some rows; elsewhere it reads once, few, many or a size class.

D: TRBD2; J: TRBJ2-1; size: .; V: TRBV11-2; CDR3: CASSLSGGINEQFF; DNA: TGTGCCAGCAGCCTTAGCGGGGGGATCAATGAGCAGTTCTTC
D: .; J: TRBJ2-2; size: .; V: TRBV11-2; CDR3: CASSSPSGELFF; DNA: TGTGCCAGCAGCTCGCCTAGCGGGGAGCTGTTTTTT
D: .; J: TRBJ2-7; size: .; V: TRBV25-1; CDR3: CASSDSYEQYF; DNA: TGTGCCAGCAGTGACAGCTACGAGCAGTACTTC
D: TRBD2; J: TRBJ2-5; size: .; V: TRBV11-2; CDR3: CASSLGLAGGGETQYF; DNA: TGTGCCAGCAGCTTGGGACTAGCGGGAGGGGGAGAGACCCAGTACTTC
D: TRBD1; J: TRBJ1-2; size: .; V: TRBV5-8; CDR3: CASSRTGTGADYGYTF; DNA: TGTGCCAGCAGCAGGACCGGGACAGGGGCAGACTATGGCTACACCTTC
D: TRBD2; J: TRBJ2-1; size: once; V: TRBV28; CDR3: CASSSRLAVNNEQFF; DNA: TGTGCCAGCAGTTCCCGACTAGCGGTTAACAATGAGCAGTTCTTC
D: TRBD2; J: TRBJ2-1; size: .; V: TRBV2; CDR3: CASSGLAGALGLQFF; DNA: TGTGCCAGCAGCGGACTAGCGGGAGCCCTTGGACTGCAGTTCTTC
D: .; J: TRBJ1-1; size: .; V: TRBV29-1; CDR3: CSVDGRNTEAFF; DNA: TGCAGCGTTGATGGCAGGAACACTGAAGCTTTCTTT
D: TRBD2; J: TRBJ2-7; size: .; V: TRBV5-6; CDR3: CASSTSGSFYEQYF; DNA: TGTGCCAGCAGCACTAGCGGGAGCTTCTACGAGCAGTACTTC
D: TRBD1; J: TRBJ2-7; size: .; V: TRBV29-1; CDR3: CSVWGTGAYEQYF; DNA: TGCAGCGTTTGGGGGACAGGGGCCTACGAGCAGTACTTC
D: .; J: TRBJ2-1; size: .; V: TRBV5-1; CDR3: CASSFSPNSYNEQFF; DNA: TGCGCCAGCAGCTTTAGCCCCAACTCCTACAATGAGCAGTTCTTC
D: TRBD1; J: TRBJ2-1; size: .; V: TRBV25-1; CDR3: CASSEYIQGVGYNEQFF; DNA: TGTGCCAGCAGTGAATATATTCAGGGGGTAGGGTACAATGAGCAGTTCTTC
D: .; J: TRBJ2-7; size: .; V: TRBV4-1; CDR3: CASSQVFQAGQYF; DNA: TGCGCCAGCAGCCAAGTTTTCCAGGCCGGGCAGTACTTC
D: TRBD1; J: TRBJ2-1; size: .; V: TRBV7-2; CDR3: CASSLGQGAYEQFF; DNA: TGTGCCAGCAGCTTAGGACAGGGGGCATATGAGCAGTTCTTC
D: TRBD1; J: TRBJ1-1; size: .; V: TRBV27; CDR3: CASSFTGVDTEAFF; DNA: TGTGCCAGCAGTTTTACAGGGGTGGACACTGAAGCTTTCTTT
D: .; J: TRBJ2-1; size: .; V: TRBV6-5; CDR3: CASSYTGESSYNEQFF; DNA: TGTGCCAGCAGTTACACAGGCGAGAGCTCCTACAATGAGCAGTTCTTC
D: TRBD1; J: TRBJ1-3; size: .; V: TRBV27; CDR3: CATLSGQASRGGNTIYF; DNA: TGTGCCACCTTATCGGGACAGGCATCCCGGGGAGGAAACACCATATATTTT
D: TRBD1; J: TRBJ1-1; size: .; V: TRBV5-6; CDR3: CASSQGGLGTEAFF; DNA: TGTGCCAGCAGTCAAGGGGGCTTAGGGACTGAAGCTTTCTTT
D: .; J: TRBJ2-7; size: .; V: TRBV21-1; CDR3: CASSKDDGDSYEQYF; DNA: TGTGCCAGCAGCAAAGATGACGGGGATTCGTACGAGCAGTACTTC
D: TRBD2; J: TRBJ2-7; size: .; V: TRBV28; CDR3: CASSLLGGMAYEQYF; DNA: TGTGCCAGCAGTTTATTGGGGGGGATGGCCTACGAGCAGTACTTC
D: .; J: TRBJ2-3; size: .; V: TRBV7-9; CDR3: CASSPPDPPTDTQYF; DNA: TGTGCCAGCAGCCCACCAGATCCGCCCACAGATACGCAGTATTTT
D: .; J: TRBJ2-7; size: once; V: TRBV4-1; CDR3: CASSQESERASYEQYF; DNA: TGCGCCAGCAGCCAAGAGAGCGAGCGGGCCTCCTACGAGCAGTACTTC
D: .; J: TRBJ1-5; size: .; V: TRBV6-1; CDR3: CASSAGLYSNQPQHF; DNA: TGTGCCAGCAGCGCGGGGTTGTATAGCAATCAGCCCCAGCATTTT
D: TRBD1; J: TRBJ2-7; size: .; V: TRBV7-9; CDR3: CASSPRTEGAHEQYF; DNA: TGTGCCAGCAGCCCCCGAACCGAGGGGGCCCACGAGCAGTACTTC
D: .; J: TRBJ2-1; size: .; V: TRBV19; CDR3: CASNVGGSYNEQFF; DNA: TGTGCCAGTAATGTGGGAGGCTCCTACAATGAGCAGTTCTTC
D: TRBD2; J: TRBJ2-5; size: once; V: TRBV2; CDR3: CASSESLAGGRDVETQYF; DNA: TGTGCCAGCAGTGAGAGCCTAGCGGGAGGGCGGGACGTAGAGACCCAGTACTTC
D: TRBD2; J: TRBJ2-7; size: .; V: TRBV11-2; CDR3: CASSLDKASGYYEQYF; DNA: TGTGCCAGCAGCTTAGATAAGGCTAGCGGATATTACGAGCAGTACTTC
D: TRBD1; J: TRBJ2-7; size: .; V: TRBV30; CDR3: CAWGTGNSYEQYF; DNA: TGTGCCTGGGGGACAGGGAATTCCTACGAGCAGTACTTC
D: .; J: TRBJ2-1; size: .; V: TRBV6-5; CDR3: CASSYRNEQFF; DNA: TGTGCCAGCAGTTACCGGAATGAGCAGTTCTTC
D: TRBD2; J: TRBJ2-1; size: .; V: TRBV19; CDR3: CASSLSGTSGGRFFEQFF; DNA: TGTGCCAGTAGTCTCTCCGGCACTAGCGGGGGGCGTTTTTTTGAGCAGTTCTTC
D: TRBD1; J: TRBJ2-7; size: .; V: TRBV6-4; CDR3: CASTSGTGLWYF; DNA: TGTGCCAGCACATCCGGGACAGGGCTGTGGTACTTC
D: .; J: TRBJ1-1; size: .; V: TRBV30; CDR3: CAWIQRTEKMNTEAFF; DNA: TGTGCCTGGATCCAACGGACAGAAAAGATGAACACTGAAGCTTTCTTT